This T cell receptor beta chain was captured by sequencing in a study of beta chain features in type 1 diabetes. The sample holds a few counts of this clone. Its antigen is currently unknown. General study findings and limits: Researchers report that Type 1 diabetes patients had moderately but significantly shorter TCRB CDR3s across all four CD4+ subsets.

The isolated RNA, all of it, was reverse transcribed, so expressed TCRB transcripts were what got sequenced. Using immunoSEQ multiplex PCR, the repertoire was profiled, and TCRdb retains in-frame clones only, with some absent. Of fewer than 300,000 clones listed, roughly 20% are singletons. Germline assignment: CDR1 MNHEY and CDR2 SVGAGI. CDR3 length equals 12 residues. Trimming removed 5 bases from V and 12 bases from J; junction bases left unmatched: 7. The chain recombines TRBV6-5 with TRBJ2-1, with 7 positions matching TRBD1. This receptor was taken from a woman aged 40 to 50 with type 1 diabetes. Sequenced: naive CD4+ T cells from blood. DNA for the CDR3: TGTGCCAGCAGTCACAGGGGATCTGGGCAGTTCTTC. Protein: CASSHRGSGQFF.